The TCR beta chain under discussion was sequenced for a study of blood T cell repertoires in COVID-19. The method was immunoSEQ multiplex PCR; TCRdb's version includes in-frame clones alone and lacks a portion of them. In the table there are more than 200,000 clones, around 84% of which are singletons. This TCR came from a woman aged 55-69 years with COVID-19, enrolled during active disease. The sequencing sample was made of peripheral blood.

CDR3 coding DNA: TGTGCCAGCAGCCCAACAGGGCCCGGGGAGCTGTTTTTT. As protein: CASSPTGPGELFF. This sequence joins TRBV5-4 and TRBJ2-2; D is perhaps TRBD1 (6 bases). Deletions cut 4 bases from V and 6 bases from J, with 10 bases between. Looked up from germline, CDR1 is SGHNT and CDR2 is YYREEE (reference sequence). This CDR3 is built from 13 residues.